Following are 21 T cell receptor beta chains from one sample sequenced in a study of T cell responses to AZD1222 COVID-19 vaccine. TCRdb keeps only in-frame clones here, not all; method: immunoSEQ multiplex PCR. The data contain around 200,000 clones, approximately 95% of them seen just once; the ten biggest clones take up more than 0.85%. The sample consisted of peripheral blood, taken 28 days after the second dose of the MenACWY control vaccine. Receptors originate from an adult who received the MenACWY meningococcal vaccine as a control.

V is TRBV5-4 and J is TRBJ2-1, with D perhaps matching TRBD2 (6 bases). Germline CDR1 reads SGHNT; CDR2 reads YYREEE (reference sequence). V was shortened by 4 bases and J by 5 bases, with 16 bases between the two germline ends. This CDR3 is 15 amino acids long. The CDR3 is CASSPRIKRDNEQFF. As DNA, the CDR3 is TGTGCCAGCAGCCCCCGTATAAAGCGGGACAATGAGCAGTTCTTC.

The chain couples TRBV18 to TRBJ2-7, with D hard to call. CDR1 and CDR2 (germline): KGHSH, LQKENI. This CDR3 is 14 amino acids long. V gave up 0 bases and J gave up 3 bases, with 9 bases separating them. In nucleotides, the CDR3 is TGTGCCAGCTCACCACCAGGCTACCTCTACGAGCAGTACTTC. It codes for CASSPPGYLYEQYF.

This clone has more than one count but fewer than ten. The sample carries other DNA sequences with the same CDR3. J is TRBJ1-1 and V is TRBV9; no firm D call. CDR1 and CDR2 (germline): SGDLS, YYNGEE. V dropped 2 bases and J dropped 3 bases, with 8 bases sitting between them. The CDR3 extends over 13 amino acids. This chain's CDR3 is CASSVGGDTEAFF. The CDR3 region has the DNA TGTGCCAGCAGCGTGGGCGGGGACACTGAAGCTTTCTTT.

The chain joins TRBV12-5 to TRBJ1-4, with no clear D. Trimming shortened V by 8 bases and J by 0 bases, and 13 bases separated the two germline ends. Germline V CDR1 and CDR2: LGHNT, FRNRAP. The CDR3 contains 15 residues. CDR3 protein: CASSMRLATNEKLFF. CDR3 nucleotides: TGTGCTAGTTCGATGAGACTTGCAACTAATGAAAAACTGTTTTTT.

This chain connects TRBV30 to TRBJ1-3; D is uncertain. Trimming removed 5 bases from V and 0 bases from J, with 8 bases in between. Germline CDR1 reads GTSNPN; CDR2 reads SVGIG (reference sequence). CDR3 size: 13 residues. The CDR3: CAWYRFSGNTIYF. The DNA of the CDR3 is TGTGCCTGGTACCGATTCTCTGGAAACACCATATATTTT.

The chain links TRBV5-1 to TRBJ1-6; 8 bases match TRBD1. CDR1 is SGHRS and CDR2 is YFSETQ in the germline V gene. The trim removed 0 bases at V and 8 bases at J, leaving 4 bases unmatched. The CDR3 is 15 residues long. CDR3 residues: CASSLDSGGDSPLHF. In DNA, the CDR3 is TGCGCCAGCAGCTTGGATTCAGGGGGCGATTCACCCCTCCACTTT.

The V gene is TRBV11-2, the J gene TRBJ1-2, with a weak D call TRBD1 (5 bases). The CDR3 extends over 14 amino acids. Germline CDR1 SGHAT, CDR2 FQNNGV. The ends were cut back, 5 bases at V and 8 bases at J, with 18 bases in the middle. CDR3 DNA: TGTGCCAGCAGCCTAGGGACGGAGACTGGGGGCTACACCTTC. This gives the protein CASSLGTETGGYTF.

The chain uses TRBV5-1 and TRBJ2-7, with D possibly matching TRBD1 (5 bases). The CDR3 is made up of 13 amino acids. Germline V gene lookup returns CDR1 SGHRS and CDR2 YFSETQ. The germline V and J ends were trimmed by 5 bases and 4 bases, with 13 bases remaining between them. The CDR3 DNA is TGCGCCAGCAGTTCCCCCCAGGGATACGAGCAGTACTTC. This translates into CASSSPQGYEQYF.

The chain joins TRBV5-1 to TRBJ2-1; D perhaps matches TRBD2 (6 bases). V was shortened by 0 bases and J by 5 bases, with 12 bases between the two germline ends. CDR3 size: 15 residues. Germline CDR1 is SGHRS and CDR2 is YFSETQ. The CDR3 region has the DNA TGCGCCAGCAGCTTGGCTGGGACTCGGGACAATGAGCAGTTCTTC. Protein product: CASSLAGTRDNEQFF.

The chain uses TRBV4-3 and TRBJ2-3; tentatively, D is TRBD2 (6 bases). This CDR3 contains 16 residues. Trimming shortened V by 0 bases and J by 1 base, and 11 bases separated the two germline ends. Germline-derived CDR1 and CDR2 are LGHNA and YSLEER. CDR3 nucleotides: TGCGCCAGCAGCCAAGAACGGACGGGGGGCACAGATACGCAGTATTTT. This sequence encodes CASSQERTGGTDTQYF.

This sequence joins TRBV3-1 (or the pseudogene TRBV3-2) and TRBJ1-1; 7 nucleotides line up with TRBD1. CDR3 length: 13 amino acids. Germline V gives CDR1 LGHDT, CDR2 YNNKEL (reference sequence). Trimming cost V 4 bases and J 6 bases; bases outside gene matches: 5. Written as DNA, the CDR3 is TGTGCCAGCAGCCCTGGACAGGCCCCTGAAGCTTTCTTT. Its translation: CASSPGQAPEAFF.

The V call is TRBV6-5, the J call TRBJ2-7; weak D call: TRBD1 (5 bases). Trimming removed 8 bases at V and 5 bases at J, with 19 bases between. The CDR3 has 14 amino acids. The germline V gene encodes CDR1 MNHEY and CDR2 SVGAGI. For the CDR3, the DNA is TGTGCCAGCGAGAGTAGTAGGGGCGGCCACGAGCAGTACTTC. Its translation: CASESSRGGHEQYF.

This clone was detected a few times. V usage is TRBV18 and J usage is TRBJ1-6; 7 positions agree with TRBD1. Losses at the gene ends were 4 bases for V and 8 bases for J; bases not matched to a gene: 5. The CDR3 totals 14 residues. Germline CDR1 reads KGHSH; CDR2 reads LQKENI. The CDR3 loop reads CASSLTGEDSPLHF. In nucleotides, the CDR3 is TGTGCCAGCTCACTTACAGGGGAGGATTCACCCCTCCACTTT.

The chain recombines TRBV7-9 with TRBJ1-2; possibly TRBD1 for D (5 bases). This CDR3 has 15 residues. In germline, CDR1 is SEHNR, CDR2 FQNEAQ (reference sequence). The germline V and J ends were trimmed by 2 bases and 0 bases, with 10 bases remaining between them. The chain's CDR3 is CASSLSQGTNYGYTF. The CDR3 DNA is TGTGCCAGCAGCTTATCCCAGGGAACTAACTATGGCTACACCTTC.

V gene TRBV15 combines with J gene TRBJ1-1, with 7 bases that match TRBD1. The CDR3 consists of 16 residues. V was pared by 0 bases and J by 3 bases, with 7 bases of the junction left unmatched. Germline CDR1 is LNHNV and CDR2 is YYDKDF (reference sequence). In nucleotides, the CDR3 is TGTGCCACCAGCAGAGACCCTTTAGGGGGCGACACTGAAGCTTTCTTT. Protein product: CATSRDPLGGDTEAFF.

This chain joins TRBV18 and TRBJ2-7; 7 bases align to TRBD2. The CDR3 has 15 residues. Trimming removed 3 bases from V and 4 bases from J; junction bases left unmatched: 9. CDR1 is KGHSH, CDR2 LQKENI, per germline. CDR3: CASSPSGATLYEQYF. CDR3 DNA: TGTGCCAGCTCACCGAGCGGGGCCACGCTATACGAGCAGTACTTC.

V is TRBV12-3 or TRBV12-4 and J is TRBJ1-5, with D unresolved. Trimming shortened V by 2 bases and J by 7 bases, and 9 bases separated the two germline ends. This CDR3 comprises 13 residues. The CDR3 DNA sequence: TGTGCCAGCAGTTTAACAAGAGAACAGCCCCAGCATTTT. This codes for CASSLTREQPQHF.

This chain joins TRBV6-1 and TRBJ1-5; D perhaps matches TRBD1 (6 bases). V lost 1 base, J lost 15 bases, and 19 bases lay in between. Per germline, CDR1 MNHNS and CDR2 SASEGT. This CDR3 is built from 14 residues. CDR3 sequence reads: CASSEGPWQGRGHF. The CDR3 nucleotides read TGTGCCAGCAGTGAAGGACCTTGGCAGGGGCGAGGGCATTTT.

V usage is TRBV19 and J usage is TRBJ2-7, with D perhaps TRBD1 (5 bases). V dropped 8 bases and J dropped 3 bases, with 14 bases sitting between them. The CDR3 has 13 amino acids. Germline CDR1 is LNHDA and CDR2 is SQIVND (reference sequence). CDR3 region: CASAKTVIYEQYF. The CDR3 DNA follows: TGTGCCAGTGCTAAGACAGTGATCTACGAGCAGTACTTC.

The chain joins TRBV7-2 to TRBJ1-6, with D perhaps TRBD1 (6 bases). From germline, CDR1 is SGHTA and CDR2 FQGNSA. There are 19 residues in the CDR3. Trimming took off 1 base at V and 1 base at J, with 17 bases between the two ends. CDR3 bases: TGTGCCAGCAGCTTAGTAGGACCGCAAGGACAGTCCTATAATTCACCCCTCCACTTT. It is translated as CASSLVGPQGQSYNSPLHF.

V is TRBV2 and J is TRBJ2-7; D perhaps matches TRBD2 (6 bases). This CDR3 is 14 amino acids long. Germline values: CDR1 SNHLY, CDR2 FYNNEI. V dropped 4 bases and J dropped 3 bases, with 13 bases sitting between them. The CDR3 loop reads CASSVPGVIYEQYF. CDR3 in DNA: TGTGCCAGCAGTGTCCCGGGGGTTATCTACGAGCAGTACTTC.